This T cell receptor beta chain was recovered during a study of T-cell memory formation after mild COVID-19. This clonotype has only a few counts. The CDR3 runs 13 residues. The germline V and J ends were trimmed by 1 base and 8 bases, with 11 bases remaining between them. CDR1 is LGHNA and CDR2 is YSLEER in the germline V gene. TCRdb independently ran MiXCR on the 5' RACE reads; one entry per CDR3 protein. Among 290,000 or so distinct CDR3 sequences listed, roughly a fifth were seen once. Sequences were obtained from PBMCs or a T cell subset sorted from them (not recorded which). The clonotype originates from a man aged 18 to 35 who had mild COVID-19 (a few samples of this study predate the infection). Cell type and time point are not known. V is TRBV4-3 and J is TRBJ1-1; D not resolved. The CDR3 here is CASSQVDGEEAFF. CDR3 DNA sequence: TGCGCCAGCAGCCAAGTCGACGGGGAAGAAGCTTTCTTT.